The clone carrying this T cell receptor (beta chain) was seen just once. The data were taken from a study of blood T cell repertoires in COVID-19. The overall study: T cells, B-cell-depleted T cells, or PBMCs provided the cDNA or gDNA that served as material.

Assay used: immunoSEQ multiplex PCR; TCRdb lists only in-frame clones, some missing. In the table there are fewer than 300,000 clones, 88% of which are singletons. This TCR was recovered from a woman aged 25 to 45 with acute or convalescent COVID-19. Sequences were obtained from peripheral blood.

The CDR3 DNA is TGTGCCAGTAGTGTCGGAGCAGCTAACACCGGGGAGCTGTTTTTT. Translated, it gives CASSVGAANTGELFF. The chain joins TRBV19 to TRBJ2-2; D ambiguous. The V end lost 5 bases, the J end lost 2 bases, and 12 bases lay between the germline ends. The CDR3 is 15 residues long. The germline CDR1 and CDR2 sequences are LNHDA and SQIVND (reference sequence).